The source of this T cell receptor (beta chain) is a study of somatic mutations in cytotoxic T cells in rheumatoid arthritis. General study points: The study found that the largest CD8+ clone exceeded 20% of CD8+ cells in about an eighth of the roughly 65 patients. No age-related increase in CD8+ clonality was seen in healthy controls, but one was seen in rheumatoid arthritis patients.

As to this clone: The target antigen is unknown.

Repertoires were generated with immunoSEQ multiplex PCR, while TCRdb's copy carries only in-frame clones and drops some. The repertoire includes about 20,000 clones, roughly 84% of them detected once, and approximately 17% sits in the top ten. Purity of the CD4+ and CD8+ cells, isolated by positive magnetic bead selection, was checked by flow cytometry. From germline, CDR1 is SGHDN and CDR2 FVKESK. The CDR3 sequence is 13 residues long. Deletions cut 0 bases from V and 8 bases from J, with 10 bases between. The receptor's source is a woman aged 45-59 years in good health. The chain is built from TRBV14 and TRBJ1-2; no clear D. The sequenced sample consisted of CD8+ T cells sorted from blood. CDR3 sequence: CASSQDRMYGYTF. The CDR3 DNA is TGTGCCAGCAGCCAAGACAGGATGTACGGCTACACCTTC.